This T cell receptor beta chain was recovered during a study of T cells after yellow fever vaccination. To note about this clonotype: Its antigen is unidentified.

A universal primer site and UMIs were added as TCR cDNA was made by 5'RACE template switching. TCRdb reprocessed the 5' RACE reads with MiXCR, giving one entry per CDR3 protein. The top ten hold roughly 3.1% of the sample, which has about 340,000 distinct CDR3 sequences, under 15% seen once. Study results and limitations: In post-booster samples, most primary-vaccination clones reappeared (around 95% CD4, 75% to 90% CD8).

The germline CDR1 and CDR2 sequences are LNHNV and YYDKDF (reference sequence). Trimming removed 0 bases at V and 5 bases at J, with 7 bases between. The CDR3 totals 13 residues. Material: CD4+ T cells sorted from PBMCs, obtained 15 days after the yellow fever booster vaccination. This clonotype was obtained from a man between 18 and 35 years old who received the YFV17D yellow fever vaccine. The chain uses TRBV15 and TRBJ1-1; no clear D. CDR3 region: CATSRDRRTEAFF. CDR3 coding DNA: TGTGCCACCAGCAGAGATAGAAGGACTGAAGCTTTCTTT.